Listed here are 5 T cell receptor beta chains from one sample, sequenced in a study of control samples from healthy donors and cancer patients (dated by TCRdb to 2020 to 2022). The receptor library was made with the immunoSEQ multiplex PCR assay. Sourced from immuneACCESS, this table was stored by TCRdb with only in-frame sequences that have V and J called. A share of the clones is absent; for the studies checked, an unresolved V gene accounts for under half, and the remainder has no known explanation. In all, the sample holds about 92,000 clones, and about four fifths of those were seen once. Clones ranked in the top ten supply approximately 9.8% of the sample. The specimen sequenced was blood. These receptors were collected from an older woman in good health.

This clone occurred a few times. The chain couples TRBV6-5 to TRBJ1-3; no clear D. This CDR3 has 13 residues. Germline lookup yields CDR1 MNHEY and CDR2 SVGAGI. V was pared by 2 bases and J by 2 bases, with 4 bases between. CDR3 coding DNA: TGTGCCAGCAGTTACGCCACTGGAAACACCATATATTTT. This gives the protein CASSYATGNTIYF.

By sample fraction, this clone is medium-sized. This chain connects TRBV4-3 to TRBJ2-7, with 10 bases aligning to TRBD1. This CDR3 is 17 amino acids long. V was pared by 1 base and J by 3 bases, with 9 bases of the junction left unmatched. Germline-derived CDR1 and CDR2 are LGHNA and YSLEER. CDR3 region: CASSQGGTGTGVYEQYF. The DNA of the CDR3 is TGCGCCAGCAGCCAAGGGGGTACCGGGACAGGGGTCTACGAGCAGTACTTC.

The chain uses TRBV11-3 and TRBJ2-3; TRBD2 agrees at 11 bases. CDR3 length equals 14 residues. Germline CDR1 and CDR2: SGHNT and YENEEA. V lost 5 bases and J lost 4; bases outside the gene matches: 2. Written as DNA, the CDR3 is TGTGCCAGCAGCCCGACTAGCGGGGCAGATACGCAGTATTTT. Amino acids: CASSPTSGADTQYF.

This chain uses TRBV4-3 with TRBJ2-7; no clear D gene. CDR1 LGHNA and CDR2 YSLEER come from the germline V gene. Trimming removed 4 bases from V and 1 base from J, with 11 bases in between. The CDR3 extends over 14 amino acids. CDR3 sequence: CASSPGARSYEQYF. The CDR3 coding sequence is TGCGCCAGCAGCCCCGGCGCCCGTTCCTACGAGCAGTACTTC.

The rearrangement joins TRBV21-1 to TRBJ2-1; the tabulated D call, TRBD1, remains unverified against the DNA. TRBV21-1 is classified as a pseudogene. The CDR3 has 19 amino acids. CDR3 in DNA: TGTGCCAGCAGCAAAGGCGGCAACCCCGGGACAGGATCGTACAATGAGCAGTTCTTC. Its translation: CASSKGGNPGTGSYNEQFF.